Presented here are 18 T cell receptor beta chains from one specimen sequenced in a study of blood T cell repertoires in COVID-19 (dated by TCRdb to 2018 to 2021). Receptors were amplified or captured by the immunoSEQ multiplex PCR assay. Sourced from immuneACCESS, this table was stored by TCRdb with only in-frame sequences that have V and J called. A share of the clones is absent; for the studies checked, an unresolved V gene accounts for under half, and the remainder has no known explanation. The sample profile shows fewer than 350,000 clones; approximately 85% of them were found once. The ten largest clones represent around 2.1% of the sample. Source material: PBMCs or T cells enriched from blood (not recorded which). Every receptor here comes from a man aged 30-40 years who had recovered from COVID-19.

The chain recombines TRBV10-3 with TRBJ2-2; no clear D gene. Germline V lookup: CDR1 ENHRY, CDR2 SYGVKD. CDR3 length: 14 residues. V was trimmed by 3 bases and J by 6 bases, leaving 11 bases between them. The CDR3 DNA follows: TGTGCCATCAGTGATGTCGGGTCAGCCGGGGAGCTGTTTTTT. It codes for CAISDVGSAGELFF.

V and J are TRBV7-9 and TRBJ1-5, with 8 bases identical to TRBD1. The CDR3 contains 16 residues. Germline V gene lookup returns CDR1 SEHNR and CDR2 FQNEAQ (reference sequence). V was pared by 0 bases and J by 2 bases, with 3 bases of the junction left unmatched. This chain's CDR3 is CASSLALDRGNQPQHF. The CDR3 coding sequence is TGTGCCAGCAGCTTAGCTTTGGACAGGGGCAATCAGCCCCAGCATTTT.

The chain is built from TRBV7-2 and TRBJ2-3; 10 bases line up with TRBD2. V shed 6 bases, J shed 4 bases, and the junction held 10 bases outside the gene matches. The germline V gene has CDR1 SGHTA and CDR2 FQGNSA. The CDR3 loop spans 16 amino acids. The CDR3 DNA reads TGTGCCAGCAGTTTAATAGCGGGGGGACCTGCAGATACGCAGTATTTT. Translating it yields CASSLIAGGPADTQYF.

The chain uses TRBV30 and TRBJ1-5; D is perhaps TRBD1 (5 bases). Germline V gene data show CDR1 as GTSNPN and CDR2 as SVGIG (reference sequence). The V gene lost 2 bases and the J gene lost 3 bases, with 8 bases spanning the gap. The CDR3 spans 13 residues. The CDR3 sequence: CAWSLGDNQPQHF. The DNA for the CDR3 is TGTGCCTGGAGTTTAGGGGACAATCAGCCCCAGCATTTT.

The chain joins TRBV19 to TRBJ1-1; 7 positions agree with TRBD1. With V trimmed by 0 bases and J by 0 bases, 4 bases remained unmatched. Germline V gene lookup returns CDR1 LNHDA and CDR2 SQIVND (reference sequence). The CDR3 length is 16 residues. The CDR3 protein is CASSIDPGQMNTEAFF. In nucleotides, the CDR3 is TGTGCCAGTAGTATAGATCCGGGACAGATGAACACTGAAGCTTTCTTT.

The CDR3 is CASSQTVKDSLNSYEQYF. The CDR3 DNA follows: TGCGCCAGCAGTCAAACCGTGAAAGACAGCTTAAACTCCTACGAGCAGTACTTC. The chain joins TRBV23-1 to TRBJ2-7; D possibly corresponds to TRBD1 (5 bases). TRBV23-1 is an ORF for which the function is uncertain. CDR3 length: 18 amino acids. The V and J ends lost 2 bases and 0 bases respectively, with 20 bases between them.

The chain links TRBV6-2 or TRBV6-3 to TRBJ1-1; D unresolved. V was cut by 2 bases and J by 2 bases, with 12 bases left in between. The CDR3 is 15 residues long. Germline V gene lookup returns CDR1 MNHEY and CDR2 SVGEGT. CDR3 loop: CASSYGSDLNTEAFF. CDR3 sequence (DNA): TGTGCCAGCAGTTACGGATCAGACTTAAACACTGAAGCTTTCTTT.

This clone was found many times. Other nucleotide sequences in the sample specify the same CDR3. The chain employs TRBV4-3 and TRBJ2-1, with TRBD2 matching over 14 bases. The CDR3 has 15 residues. Trimming took 3 bases from V and 6 from J; bases not matched to a gene: 1. Germline CDR1 reads LGHNA; CDR2 reads YSLEER. CDR3 coding DNA: TGCGCCAGCAGCCACGGACTAGCGGGGGGCAATGAGCAGTTCTTC. Translating gives CASSHGLAGGNEQFF.

The chain has TRBV6-1 and TRBJ2-6; D gene uncertain. The CDR3 contains 15 residues. Trimming stripped 2 bases from V and 1 base from J, with 6 bases between. Germline V lookup: CDR1 MNHNS, CDR2 SASEGT. CDR3 protein: CASSETVSGANVLTF. CDR3 sequence (DNA): TGTGCCAGCAGTGAAACGGTTTCTGGGGCCAACGTCCTGACTTTC.

The chain is built from TRBV2 and TRBJ1-6; D may be TRBD1 (6 bases). V was cut by 7 bases and J by 10 bases, with 17 bases left in between. The CDR3 contains 14 residues. Germline CDR1 is SNHLY and CDR2 is FYNNEI. CDR3 DNA sequence: TGTGCCAGCAACAGGGCTGGGGCCGGCTCACCCCTCCACTTT. This gives the protein CASNRAGAGSPLHF.

The chain combines TRBV6-1 with TRBJ2-7; 7 nucleotides line up with TRBD2. Germline V gene lookup returns CDR1 MNHNS and CDR2 SASEGT. J gave up 2 bases and V 2 bases, and 6 bases lay outside the gene matches. CDR3 length: 15 amino acids. CDR3 in amino acids: CASSERLAEAYEQYF. The CDR3 coding sequence is TGTGCCAGCAGTGAACGACTAGCTGAAGCCTACGAGCAGTACTTC.

The chain joins TRBV4-2 to TRBJ1-2, with D possibly matching TRBD1 (5 bases). The CDR3 has 13 residues. CDR1 and CDR2 from the germline V gene are LGHNA and YNFKEQ. V gave up 1 base and J gave up 2 bases, with 5 bases separating them. CDR3 bases: TGTGCCAGCAGCCAAGCAGGGAACTATGGCTACACCTTC. It yields the protein CASSQAGNYGYTF.

V usage is TRBV3-1 (or the pseudogene TRBV3-2) and J usage is TRBJ2-2, with D tentatively TRBD2 (5 bases). The germline gives CDR1 LGHDT, CDR2 YNNKEL (reference sequence). V dropped 4 bases and J dropped 5 bases, with 20 bases sitting between them. CDR3 length: 17 amino acids. CDR3 loop: CASSPGSGARFTGELFF. CDR3 coding DNA: TGTGCCAGCAGCCCAGGCAGCGGCGCCCGCTTTACCGGGGAGCTGTTTTTT.

This chain connects TRBV29-1 to TRBJ1-2; 8 bases map to TRBD1. V shed 4 bases, J shed 4 bases, and the junction held 5 bases outside the gene matches. The germline gives CDR1 SQVTM, CDR2 ANQGSEA. The CDR3 runs 13 residues. The CDR3 loop reads CSVGDRGIYGYTF. CDR3 in DNA: TGCAGCGTTGGAGACAGGGGAATCTATGGCTACACCTTC. The full variable domain, with the rest looked up from reference TRBV29-1 and TRBJ1-2, is SAVISQKPSRDICQRGTSLTIQCQVDSQVTMMFWYRQQPGQSLTLIATANQGSEATYESGFVIDKFPISRPNLTFSTLTVSNMSPEDSSIYLCSVGDRGIYGYTFGSGTRLTVV.

The V call is TRBV30, the J call TRBJ1-1; D possibly corresponds to TRBD1 (6 bases). The germline CDR1 and CDR2 sequences are GTSNPN and SVGIG (reference sequence). V was shortened by 4 bases and J by 0 bases, with 15 bases between the two germline ends. The CDR3 has 15 amino acids. The CDR3 here is CAWNQGKQMNTEAFF. CDR3 bases: TGTGCCTGGAACCAGGGGAAGCAGATGAACACTGAAGCTTTCTTT.

The chain joins TRBV15 to TRBJ1-5; possibly TRBD1 for D (6 bases). This CDR3 is built from 17 residues. Trimming left V 0 bases short and J 0 bases short, with 12 bases between. Per germline, CDR1 LNHNV and CDR2 YYDKDF (reference sequence). Here the CDR3 reads CATSRDPAGASNQPQHF. The CDR3 DNA reads TGTGCCACCAGCAGAGATCCGGCAGGGGCTAGCAATCAGCCCCAGCATTTT.

The chain carries TRBV15 and TRBJ2-1; 14 nucleotides agree with TRBD2. V trimming: 3 bases; J trimming: 8 bases; junction bases outside the gene matches: 9. Germline assignment: CDR1 LNHNV and CDR2 YYDKDF (reference sequence). The length of the CDR3 is 17 residues. The CDR3, as DNA: TGTGCCACCAGCAGGACTAGCGGGGGGGCCAGCCTCTATGAGCAGTTCTTC. It specifies CATSRTSGGASLYEQFF.

The chain is built from TRBV19 and TRBJ1-3; D not resolved. The CDR3 runs to 13 residues. From germline, CDR1 is LNHDA and CDR2 SQIVND (reference sequence). Trimming took 8 bases from V and 1 from J, leaving 9 bases between them. The CDR3 protein is CASSRGSGNTIYF. CDR3 in DNA: TGTGCCAGTTCCCGGGGATCTGGAAACACCATATATTTT.